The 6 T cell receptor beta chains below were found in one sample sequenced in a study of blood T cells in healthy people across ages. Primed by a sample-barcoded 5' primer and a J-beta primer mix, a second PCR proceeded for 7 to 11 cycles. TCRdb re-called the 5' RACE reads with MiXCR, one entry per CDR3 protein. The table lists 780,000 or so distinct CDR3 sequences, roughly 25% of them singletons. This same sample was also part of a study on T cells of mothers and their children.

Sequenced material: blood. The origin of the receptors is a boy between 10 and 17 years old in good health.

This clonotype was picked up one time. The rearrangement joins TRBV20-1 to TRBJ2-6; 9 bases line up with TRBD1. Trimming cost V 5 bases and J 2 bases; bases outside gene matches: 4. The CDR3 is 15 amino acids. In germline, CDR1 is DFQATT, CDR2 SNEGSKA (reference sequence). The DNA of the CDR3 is TGCAGTGCTCGGTGGGACAGGGCTGGGGCCAACGTCCTGACTTTC. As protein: CSARWDRAGANVLTF.

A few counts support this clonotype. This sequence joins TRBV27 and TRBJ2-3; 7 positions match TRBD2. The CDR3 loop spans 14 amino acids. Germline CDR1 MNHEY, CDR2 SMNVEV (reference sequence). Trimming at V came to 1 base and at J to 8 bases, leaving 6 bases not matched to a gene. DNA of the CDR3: TGTGCCAGCAGTTTATTAGCGGGTTCCTCTACGCAGTATTTT. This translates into CASSLLAGSSTQYF.

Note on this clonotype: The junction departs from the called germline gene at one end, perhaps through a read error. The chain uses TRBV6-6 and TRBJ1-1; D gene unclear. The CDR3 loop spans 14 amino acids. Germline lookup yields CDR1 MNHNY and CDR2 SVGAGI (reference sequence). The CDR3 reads CAGSYSEGFTEAFF. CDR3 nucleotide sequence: TGTGCCGGCAGTTACTCGGAAGGGTTCACTGAAGCTTTCTTT.

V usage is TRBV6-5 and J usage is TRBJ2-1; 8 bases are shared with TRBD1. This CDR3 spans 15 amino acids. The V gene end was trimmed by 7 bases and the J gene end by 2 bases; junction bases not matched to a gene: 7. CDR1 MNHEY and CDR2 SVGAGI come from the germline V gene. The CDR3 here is CASTWTGNPYNEQFF. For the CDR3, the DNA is TGTGCCAGCACCTGGACAGGGAACCCCTACAATGAGCAGTTCTTC.

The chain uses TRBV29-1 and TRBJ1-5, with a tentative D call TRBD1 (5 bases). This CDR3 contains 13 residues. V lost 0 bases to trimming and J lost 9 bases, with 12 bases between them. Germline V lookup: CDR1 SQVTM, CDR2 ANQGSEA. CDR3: CSVEDGTGRPQHF. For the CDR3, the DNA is TGCAGCGTTGAAGATGGGACGGGGAGGCCCCAGCATTTT.

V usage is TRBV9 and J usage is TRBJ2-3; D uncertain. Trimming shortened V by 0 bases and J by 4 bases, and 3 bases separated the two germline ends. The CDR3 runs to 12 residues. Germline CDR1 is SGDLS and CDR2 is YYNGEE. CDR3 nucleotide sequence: TGTGCCAGCAGCGTAGAGGCAGATACGCAGTATTTT. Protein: CASSVEADTQYF.